The 12 T cell receptor beta chains below come from one sample, sequenced in a study of tumor-infiltrating lymphocytes in primary liver carcinoma. The investigators made TCR beta cDNA from approximately 0.5 ug total RNA, using a constant-region primer. Amplification in three nested multiplex PCR rounds with slightly modified ARM-PCR gave rise to TCR beta libraries. It was with TRBV1-TRBV30 forward primers and a C-beta reverse primer that the first two PCR rounds were run, at approximately 9 cycles each. Via MiXCR, TCRdb re-called the multiplex PCR reads, giving one row per CDR3 protein. The sample has over 35,000 distinct CDR3 sequences; nearly 75% are singletons. Co-extraction yielded RNA and DNA from roughly 21-30 mg of unsorted bulk tissue. The sequencing input was liver tumor tissue from sampling region 4. The subset denotes: tumor region T4, right-lateral pole. The receptors here all came from a man aged 35 to 55 with primary liver carcinoma and hepatitis B virus infection.

On this clonotype: The germline gene is not matched at one end of the junction; a read error may be the cause. The J gene is TRBJ2-4, the V gene TRBV4-1; D gene unclear. The CDR3 spans 15 residues. Per germline, CDR1 MGHRA and CDR2 YSYEKL. CDR3 residues: CASNPVLQKGNILYF. CDR3 nucleotide sequence: TGCGCTAGCAACCCAGTCTTACAGAAAGGAAACATTCTGTACTTC.

The chain has TRBV5-1 and TRBJ2-5; the D call may be TRBD1 or TRBD2 (5 bases each). The CDR3 totals 18 residues. Looked up from germline, CDR1 is SGHRS and CDR2 is YFSETQ. With 3 bases removed from V and 2 bases from J, the gap between germline ends came to 23 bases. The CDR3 nucleotides read TGCGCCAGCAGCTCGGCCGGGGCTAGCAGGGCCCTACAAGAGACCCAGTACTTC. Its protein product is CASSSAGASRALQETQYF.

This rearrangement joins TRBV14 to TRBJ2-3; D call uncertain. Trimming left V 10 bases short and J 5 bases short, with 16 bases between. This CDR3 has 13 residues. CDR1 SGHDN and CDR2 FVKESK come from the germline V gene. The CDR3 loop reads CAINQDGEDTQYF. The CDR3 DNA sequence: TGTGCCATCAACCAAGACGGCGAAGATACGCAGTATTTT.

This clonotype has more than one count but fewer than ten. Since no conserved phenylalanine or tryptophan closes the CDR3, a read error is the likely cause. This chain connects TRBV6-1 to TRBJ2-7; 8 bases match TRBD1. V shed 5 bases and J 1 base; nucleotides not matched to a gene: 4. The CDR3 covers 14 residues. Germline V gene data show CDR1 as MNHNS and CDR2 as SASEGT. The CDR3 DNA sequence: TGTGCCAGCAGTACCGGGACAGGATCCTACGAGCAGTACCTC. It translates to CASSTGTGSYEQYL.

This chain joins TRBV4-2 and TRBJ2-1, with a possible D match to TRBD2 (6 bases). V shed 6 bases and J shed 5 bases, with 20 bases lying between them. This CDR3 comprises 16 residues. In germline, CDR1 is LGHNA, CDR2 YNFKEQ. The chain's CDR3 is CASSHAGGLENNEQFF. The CDR3 region has the DNA TGTGCCAGCAGTCACGCCGGGGGACTGGAGAACAATGAGCAGTTCTTC.

A word on this clonotype: The junction departs from germline at one end; a sequencing error may be responsible. The DNA for the CDR3 is TGTGTCAGCAACCAAGTAACCGGGACAACCTATGGTTACACCTTC. This sequence encodes CVSNQVTGTTYGYTF. This chain connects TRBV14 to TRBJ1-2, with a weak D call TRBD1 (6 bases). Germline CDR1 SGHDN, CDR2 FVKESK. The CDR3 is 15 amino acids.

Note on this clonotype: The conserved closing phenylalanine or tryptophan is absent in this CDR3, likely reflecting a read error. Written as DNA, the CDR3 is TGCGCCAGGAGCCAAGTTGGGGCCAACGCCCTGACTCTC. This translates into CARSQVGANALTL. This chain uses TRBV4-1 with TRBJ2-6; TRBD1 might be the D (5 bases). Germline V CDR1 and CDR2: MGHRA, YSYEKL. The CDR3 totals 13 residues.

For this clonotype: A clone one base away is much larger, so this may be a read error. The chain's CDR3 is CVSSLDRGRRFYNEQFF. The DNA for the CDR3 is TGTGTCAGCAGCCTAGATAGGGGCAGGAGGTTCTACAATGAGCAGTTCTTC. The J gene is TRBJ2-1, the V gene TRBV11-2; D assignment may be TRBD1 or TRBD2 (5 bases each). This CDR3 region has 17 residues. From germline, CDR1 is SGHAT and CDR2 FQNNGV.

Remarks on this clonotype: The conserved closing phenylalanine or tryptophan is absent in this CDR3, likely reflecting a read error. The chain recombines TRBV6-6 with TRBJ1-1, with D possibly TRBD1 on 5 matching bases. The germline V gene has CDR1 MNHNY and CDR2 SVGAGI (reference sequence). The V gene lost 6 bases and the J gene lost 5 bases, with 13 bases spanning the gap. The CDR3 sequence is 13 residues long. DNA of the CDR3: TGTGCCAGCAGCACAGGAAGGACTACTGAAGCTTTCCTT. Protein sequence: CASSTGRTTEAFL.

A note on this clonotype: Because it lacks the conserved phenylalanine or tryptophan at the end, this CDR3 is likely a read error. No DNA is shown, since the ends of the CDR3 on it are uncertain; the CDR3 is the one TCRdb lists. The rearrangement uses TRBV14 and TRBJ1-1; the table's D call of TRBD1 was not tested on the DNA. A total of 13 residues make up the CDR3, ends included. Germline CDR1 and CDR2: SGHDN and FVKESK. This chain's CDR3 is CASSQGQGIEAFY.

Remarks on this clonotype: An end of the junction does not agree with germline; a read error may underlie this. This chain connects TRBV6-5 to TRBJ2-1; 7 bases map to TRBD2. CDR1 is MNHEY, CDR2 SVGAGI, per germline. The CDR3 consists of 15 residues. The CDR3 loop is CASSLREVSYNEQFF. CDR3 bases: TGTGCCAGCAGTTTACGGGAGGTCTCCTACAATGAGCAGTTCTTT.

Comments on this clonotype: Sequence at one end of the junction differs from germline and may be a read error. The V call is TRBV5-1, the J call TRBJ1-2, with a possible D match to TRBD1 (6 bases). Germline CDR1 is SGHRS and CDR2 is YFSETQ. The CDR3 runs to 16 residues. CDR3: CAISSSPWGQGSGYTF. CDR3 in DNA: TGCGCCATCAGCTCATCCCCCTGGGGGCAGGGGAGTGGCTACACCTTC. The full variable domain, with the rest looked up from reference TRBV5-1 and TRBJ1-2, is KAGVTQTPRYLIKTRGQQVTLSCSPISGHRSVSWYQQTPGQGLQFLFEYFSETQRNKGNFPGRFSGRQFSNSRSEMNVSTLELGDSALYLCAISSSPWGQGSGYTFGSGTRLTVV.